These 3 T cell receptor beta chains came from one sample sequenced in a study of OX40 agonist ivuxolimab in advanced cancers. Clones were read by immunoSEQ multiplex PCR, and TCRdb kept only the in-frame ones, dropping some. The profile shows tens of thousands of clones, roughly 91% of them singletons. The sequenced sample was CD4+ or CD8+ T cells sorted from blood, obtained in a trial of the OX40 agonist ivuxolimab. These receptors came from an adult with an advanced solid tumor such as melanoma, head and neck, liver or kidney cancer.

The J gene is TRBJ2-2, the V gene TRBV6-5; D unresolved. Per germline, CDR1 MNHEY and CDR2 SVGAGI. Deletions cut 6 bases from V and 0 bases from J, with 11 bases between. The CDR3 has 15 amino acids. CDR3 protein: CASRAHNANTGELFF. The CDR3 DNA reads TGTGCCAGCAGGGCGCATAACGCGAACACCGGGGAGCTGTTTTTT.

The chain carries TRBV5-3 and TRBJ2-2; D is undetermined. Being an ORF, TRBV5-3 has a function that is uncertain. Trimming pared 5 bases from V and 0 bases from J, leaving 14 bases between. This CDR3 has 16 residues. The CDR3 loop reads CARRPEGRANTGELFF. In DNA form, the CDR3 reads TGTGCCAGAAGACCAGAAGGCCGGGCGAACACCGGGGAGCTGTTTTTT.

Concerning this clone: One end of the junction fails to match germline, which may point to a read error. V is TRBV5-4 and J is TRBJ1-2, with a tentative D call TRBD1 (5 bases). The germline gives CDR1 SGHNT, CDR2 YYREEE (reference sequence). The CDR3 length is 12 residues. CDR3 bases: TGTGCCAGCAGCTCGCCGCTTGACAGTCTATCCTTC. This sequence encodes CASSSPLDSLSF.